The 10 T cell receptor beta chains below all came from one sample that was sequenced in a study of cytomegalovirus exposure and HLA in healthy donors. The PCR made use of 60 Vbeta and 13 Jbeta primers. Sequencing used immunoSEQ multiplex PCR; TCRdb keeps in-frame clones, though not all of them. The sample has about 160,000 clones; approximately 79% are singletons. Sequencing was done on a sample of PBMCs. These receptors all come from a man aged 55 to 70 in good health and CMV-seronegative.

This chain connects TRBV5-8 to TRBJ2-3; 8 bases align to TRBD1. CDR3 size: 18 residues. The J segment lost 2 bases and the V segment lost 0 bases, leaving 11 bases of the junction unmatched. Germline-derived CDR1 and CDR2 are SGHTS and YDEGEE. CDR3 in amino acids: CASSLGRTGFSYTDTQYF. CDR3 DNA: TGTGCCAGCAGCTTGGGTAGGACAGGGTTCTCTTACACAGATACGCAGTATTTT.

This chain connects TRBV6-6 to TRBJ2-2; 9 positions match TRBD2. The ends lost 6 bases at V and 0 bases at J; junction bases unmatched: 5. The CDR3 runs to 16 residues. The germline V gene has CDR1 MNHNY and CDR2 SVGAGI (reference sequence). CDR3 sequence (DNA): TGTGCCAGCAGCCAGGGCGGGGGGGCGAACACCGGGGAGCTGTTTTTT. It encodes CASSQGGGANTGELFF.

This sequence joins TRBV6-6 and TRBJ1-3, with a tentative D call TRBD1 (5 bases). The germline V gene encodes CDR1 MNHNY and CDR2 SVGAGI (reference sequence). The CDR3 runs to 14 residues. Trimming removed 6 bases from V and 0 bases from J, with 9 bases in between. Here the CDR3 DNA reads TGTGCCAGCAGCACAGGACGCTCTGGAAACACCATATATTTT. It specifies CASSTGRSGNTIYF.

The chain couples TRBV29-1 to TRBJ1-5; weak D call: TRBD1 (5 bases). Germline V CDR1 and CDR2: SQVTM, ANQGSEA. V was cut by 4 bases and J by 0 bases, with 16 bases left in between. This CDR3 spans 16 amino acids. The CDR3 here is CSVGGVGEYSNQPQHF. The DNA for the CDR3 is TGCAGCGTTGGGGGGGTTGGTGAGTATAGCAATCAGCCCCAGCATTTT.

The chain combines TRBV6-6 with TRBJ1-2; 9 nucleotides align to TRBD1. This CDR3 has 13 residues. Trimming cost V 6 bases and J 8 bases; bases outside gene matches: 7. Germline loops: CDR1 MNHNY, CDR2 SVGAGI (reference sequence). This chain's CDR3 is CASSSGQGQGYTF. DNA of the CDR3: TGTGCCAGCAGCTCCGGACAGGGGCAGGGCTACACCTTC.

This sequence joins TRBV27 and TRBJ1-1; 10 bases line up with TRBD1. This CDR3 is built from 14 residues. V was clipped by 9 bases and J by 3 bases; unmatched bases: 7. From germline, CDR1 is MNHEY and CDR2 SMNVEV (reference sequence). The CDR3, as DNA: TGTGCCAGTTGTTCCGGACAGGGGGACACTGAAGCTTTCTTT. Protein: CASCSGQGDTEAFF.

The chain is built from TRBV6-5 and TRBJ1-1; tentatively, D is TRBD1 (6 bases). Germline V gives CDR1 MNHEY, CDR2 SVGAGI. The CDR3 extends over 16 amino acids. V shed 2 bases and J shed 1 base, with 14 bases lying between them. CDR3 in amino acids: CASSYPTGSGNTEAFF. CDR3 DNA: TGTGCCAGCAGTTACCCGACAGGATCGGGGAACACTGAAGCTTTCTTT.

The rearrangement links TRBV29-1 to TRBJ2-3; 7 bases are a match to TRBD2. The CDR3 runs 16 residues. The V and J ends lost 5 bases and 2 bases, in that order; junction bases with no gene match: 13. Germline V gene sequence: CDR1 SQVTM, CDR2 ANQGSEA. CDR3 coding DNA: TGCAGCGTTACCCCCTGGGGCGGGAGTATCACAGATACGCAGTATTTT. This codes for CSVTPWGGSITDTQYF.

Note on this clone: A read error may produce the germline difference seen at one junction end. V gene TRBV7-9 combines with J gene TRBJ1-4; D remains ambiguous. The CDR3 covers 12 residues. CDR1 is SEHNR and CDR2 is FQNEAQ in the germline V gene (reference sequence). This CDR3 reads CSSSLRQTSLFF. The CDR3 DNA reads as TGTTCCAGCAGCTTGAGGCAGACTTCACTGTTTTTT.

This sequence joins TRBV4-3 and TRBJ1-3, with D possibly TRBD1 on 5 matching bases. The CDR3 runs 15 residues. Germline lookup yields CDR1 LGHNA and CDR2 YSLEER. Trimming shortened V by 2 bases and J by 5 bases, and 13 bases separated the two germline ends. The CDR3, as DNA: TGCGCCAGCAGCCAACAACAGGACAACAGAAACACCATATATTTT. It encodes CASSQQQDNRNTIYF.